The 11 T cell receptor beta chains below all came from one sample that was sequenced in a study of T cells after posttransplantation cyclophosphamide. Sequencing was performed with immunoSEQ multiplex PCR; in TCRdb, only in-frame clones are kept and a portion is missing. This sample has tens of thousands of clones, each found more than once. Sequencing was carried out using PBMCs. The receptor set was obtained from a woman in her 50s in good health and a related stem cell transplant donor.

The sample holds many counts of this clone. The chain joins TRBV7-3 to TRBJ2-1; 8 bases are shared with TRBD1. With 5 bases clipped from V and 1 base from J, the junction kept 4 bases outside the gene matches. The germline V gene has CDR1 SGHTA and CDR2 FQGTGA. CDR3 size: 15 residues. The CDR3 sequence: CASSAQGGSYNEQFF. CDR3 sequence (DNA): TGTGCCAGCAGCGCACAGGGGGGATCCTACAATGAGCAGTTCTTC.

This clone was picked up many times. J is TRBJ1-5 and V is TRBV6-1, with 8 bases matching TRBD1. Germline loops: CDR1 MNHNS, CDR2 SASEGT. Losses at the gene ends were 4 bases for V and 0 bases for J; bases not matched to a gene: 11. The CDR3 runs to 18 residues. This chain's CDR3 is CASSGIWAGGYSNQPQHF. In DNA, the CDR3 is TGTGCCAGCAGTGGGATTTGGGCAGGGGGCTATAGCAATCAGCCCCAGCATTTT.

In this sample, this clone turned up many times. V usage is TRBV12-3 or TRBV12-4 and J usage is TRBJ2-1; 7 bases are a match to TRBD1. With 6 bases clipped from V and 9 bases from J, the junction kept 8 bases outside the gene matches. The CDR3 has 13 amino acids. The CDR3, as DNA: TGTGCCAGCAGCCCATTGCGGACAGGTGAGCAGTTCTTC. It yields the protein CASSPLRTGEQFF.

In its sample, this clone was seen a few times. The J gene is TRBJ2-1, the V gene TRBV9; no clear D. The CDR3 sequence is 13 residues long. Germline V gene sequence: CDR1 SGDLS, CDR2 YYNGEE. V shed 5 bases and J shed 1 base, with 7 bases lying between them. CDR3 in amino acids: CASRARSYNEQFF. The CDR3 DNA is TGTGCCAGCAGGGCCAGGTCCTACAATGAGCAGTTCTTC.

This clone showed up many times. The rearrangement links TRBV5-1 to TRBJ1-1; 9 bases match TRBD1. The CDR3 sequence is 15 residues long. The J segment lost 5 bases and the V segment lost 0 bases, leaving 5 bases of the junction unmatched. In germline, CDR1 is SGHRS, CDR2 YFSETQ. Here the CDR3 DNA reads TGCGCCAGCAGCTTGGACGACAGGGGGTGGACTGAAGCTTTCTTT. Translating gives CASSLDDRGWTEAFF.

In its sample, this clone was seen many times. The V and J genes are TRBV19 and TRBJ2-1; 7 bases are shared with TRBD2. This CDR3 contains 12 residues. Germline CDR1 reads LNHDA; CDR2 reads SQIVND (reference sequence). V trimming: 7 bases; J trimming: 7 bases; junction bases outside the gene matches: 4. This chain's CDR3 is CASTTSANEQFF. The CDR3 region has the DNA TGTGCCAGTACAACTAGCGCTAATGAGCAGTTCTTC.

This clone was recorded at least ten times. This chain joins TRBV7-9 and TRBJ1-5; D remains ambiguous. CDR3 length equals 13 residues. Deletions cut 4 bases from V and 2 bases from J, with 6 bases between. The germline gives CDR1 SEHNR, CDR2 FQNEAQ (reference sequence). CDR3 nucleotide sequence: TGTGCCAGCAGCTCCCCCGGCAATCAGCCCCAGCATTTT. Translation gives CASSSPGNQPQHF.

This clone was counted at least ten times. The rearrangement joins TRBV2 to TRBJ2-7, with D unclear. V was shortened by 6 bases and J by 2 bases, with 14 bases between the two germline ends. The CDR3 length is 14 residues. The V gene's germline CDR1 is SNHLY and CDR2 FYNNEI. The CDR3 loop is CASSRPQVAYEQYF. The CDR3 coding sequence is TGTGCCAGCAGCCGACCCCAGGTAGCCTACGAGCAGTACTTC.

This clone appeared many times. This chain connects TRBV2 to TRBJ2-1, with D uncertain. V lost 7 bases, J lost 1 base, and 8 bases lay in between. Germline CDR1 and CDR2: SNHLY and FYNNEI. The CDR3 runs to 13 residues. DNA for the CDR3: TGTGCCAGCAATCGCGAATCCTACAATGAGCAGTTCTTC. Its protein product is CASNRESYNEQFF.

There are many counts of this clone. This chain uses TRBV19 with TRBJ1-2, with a weak D call TRBD1 (5 bases). Deletions cut 7 bases from V and 10 bases from J, with 10 bases between. The CDR3 has 10 residues. Germline V gene lookup returns CDR1 LNHDA and CDR2 SQIVND (reference sequence). CDR3 sequence reads: CASKGSSYTF. The CDR3 DNA follows: TGTGCCAGTAAGGGGAGCTCCTACACCTTC. Full variable domain (outside the CDR3, taken from reference TRBV19 and TRBJ1-2): DGGITQSPKYLFRKEGQNVTLSCEQNLNHDAMYWYRQDPGQGLRLIYYSQIVNDFQKGDIAEGYSVSREKKESFPLTVTSAQKNPTAFYLCASKGSSYTFGSGTRLTVV.

In its sample, this clone was seen many times. The rearrangement uses TRBV6-2 or TRBV6-3 and TRBJ2-1, with 12 bases matching TRBD2. The germline V gene has CDR1 MNHEY and CDR2 SVGEGT. This CDR3 contains 16 residues. The ends lost 5 bases at V and 8 bases at J; junction bases unmatched: 10. The CDR3 loop is CASSKGLAGFEDEQFF. As DNA, the CDR3 is TGTGCCAGCAGTAAAGGACTAGCGGGGTTCGAGGATGAGCAGTTCTTC.